This T cell receptor beta chain came from a study of blood T cell repertoires in COVID-19 (dated by TCRdb to 2019 to 2021). In terms of the full investigation: The collaborator samples originated in the United States, Italy and Spain and spanned the acute and convalescent phases of COVID-19. The prospective study material was composed of cDNA or gDNA derived from T cells, B-cell-depleted T cells, or PBMCs. Deeply sampled blood TCRbeta repertoires from subjects exposed to, actively infected with, or recovered from COVID-19 were included in the dataset. Where available, HLA class I and class II types were obtained from metadata supplied by the sample provider rather than from assay-based typing. A freely available public database, intended as a resource for researchers studying the immune response to SARS-CoV-2, is where the repertoires were released. Nearly every sample came with metadata listing a de-identified subject ID, COVID-19 status, age in years and sex. Samples came from the ongoing ImmuneRACE study (first 160 participants) plus 1,254 subjects from 6 global collaborators.

Collaborating institutions collected whole blood in K2EDTA tubes following their own protocols. For TCRbeta analysis, collaborator samples were shipped as frozen whole blood, as isolated PBMCs, or as DNA extracted from either sample type. As regards this clone: The antigen this receptor binds is unknown. No base qualities exist here, and no much larger clone lies one base off it.

On the study overall, not on this receptor specifically: The quantity of clinical and demographic metadata differed by source and by participant and was supplied without curation.

TCRbeta CDR3 regions were amplified from genomic DNA by means of the immunoSEQ Assay, a bias-controlled multiplex PCR. Processing in the source paper ran as follows. Nucleated cell counts per sample were estimated from amplification of reference gene primers within the assay. To quantify the absolute abundance of each unique TCRbeta CDR3 rearrangement, sequence reads were collapsed and filtered. Productive Simpson clonality was computed per sample as the square root of Simpson's diversity index over productive rearrangements. The table comes from immuneACCESS by way of TCRdb, which keeps in-frame sequences with V and J called. Part of the clones is missing from these tables; in studies checked, under half for an unresolved V gene and the rest for unknown reasons. The DNA gave D and trimming, while V, J and clone size come from that table. Counted in this sample were tens of thousands of clones; around 90% of them appeared once. Around 8.6% of the sample comes from the top ten.

This clonotype originated in a man between 45 and 60 years old with acute or convalescent COVID-19. The sample comprised peripheral blood.

The bases are TGCGCCAGCACCAAACAGGGGGGGACTGAAGCTTTCTTT. This sequence encodes CASTKQGGTEAFF. This sequence uses TRBV5-1 and TRBJ1-1; the junction holds 8 bases that match TRBD1. The CDR3 contains 13 residues, cysteine and phenylalanine counted. The kept DNA is CDR3 alone, 39 bases in frame from the first base. The germline V gene supplies CDR1 SGHRS and CDR2 YFSETQ. Germline trimming amounts to 6 bases on V and 5 bases on J, with 6 as the count of junction bases outside the gene matches.